This TCR beta chain was found in a study of PD-1 blockade in classical Hodgkin lymphoma. Study details: Patients were infused with nivolumab 3 mg/kg every 2 weeks. The study, taken as a whole, reports: Possibly reflecting disease activity or prior therapy, repertoire differences have causes that remain undefined. Anyone who began nivolumab under 1 year after ASCT was excluded. Compared with healthy donors, newly diagnosed patients reportedly showed lower baseline TCR diversity.

The V gene's germline CDR1 is SGHRS and CDR2 YFSETQ. CDR3 length: 14 residues. Autologous stem cell transplantation was followed by relapse in every patient, and brentuximab vedotin exposure varied. Sequencing was performed with immunoSEQ multiplex PCR; in TCRdb, only in-frame clones are kept and a portion is missing. The sample contains more than 10,000 clones, roughly 84% of which appear only once. A remark on this clone: The target antigen is unknown. The junction shows a germline mismatch at one end, possibly a read error.

The source material was peripheral blood mononuclear cells (PBMCs), sampled at baseline. The origin of this receptor is a human donor with classical Hodgkin lymphoma. The chain employs TRBV5-1 and TRBJ1-1; TRBD1 might be the D (6 bases). This chain's CDR3 is CASSFYRVDTEAFF. The CDR3 bases are TGTGCCAGCAGCTTCTACAGGGTCGACACTGAAGCTTTCTTT.